This T cell receptor (beta chain) was sequenced during a study of control samples from healthy donors and cancer patients. After removal of 2 bases from V and 6 bases from J, the junction contained 5 bases not matched to a gene. Germline CDR1 reads MNHEY; CDR2 reads SVGEGT. This CDR3 is 15 amino acids long. The assay was immunoSEQ multiplex PCR, and TCRdb's table has in-frame clones only and misses some. This table has over 150,000 clones, about 94% appearing once. Sequencing input: PBMCs. The chain has TRBV6-2 or TRBV6-3 and TRBJ1-4, with TRBD1 identical over 8 bases. This clonotype was obtained from a man aged 60-69 years with colorectal cancer. The CDR3 nucleotides are TGTGCCAGCAGTTACGGTCAGGGGGCGGATGAAAAACTGTTTTTT. Encoded protein: CASSYGQGADEKLFF.